This is a list of T cell receptor beta chains from one sample in a study of T-cell memory formation after mild COVID-19. In TCRdb, the 5' RACE reads were re-called with MiXCR into one record per CDR3 protein. Among about 150,000 distinct CDR3 sequences listed, 6% to 7% were seen once. The sequenced sample consisted of PBMCs or a T cell subset sorted from them (not recorded which). The source of these receptors is an adult woman who had mild COVID-19 (a few samples of this study predate the infection). Cell type and time point are not known. Both conserved end residues are part of each CDR3. A D gene is named only where the DNA matches it firmly. The size field is filled for only some rows; it gives once, few, many or a size class.

clone size: .
J gene: TRBJ2-3
D gene: .
V gene: TRBV10-3
CDR3 protein: CAIRAVDKQADTQYF
CDR3 DNA: TGTGCCATCAGAGCAGTAGATAAGCAAGCAGATACGCAGTATTTT

clone size: many
J gene: TRBJ1-1
D gene: .
V gene: TRBV11-3
CDR3 protein: CASGTDVNTEAFF
CDR3 DNA: TGTGCCAGCGGGACCGACGTGAACACTGAAGCTTTCTTT

clone size: many
J gene: TRBJ1-2
D gene: .
V gene: TRBV7-2
CDR3 protein: CASSSGGGLNYGYTF
CDR3 DNA: TGTGCCAGCAGCTCCGGTGGAGGACTTAACTATGGCTACACCTTC

clone size: .
J gene: TRBJ1-1
D gene: .
V gene: TRBV15
CDR3 protein: CAISGRTEAFF
CDR3 DNA: TGTGCCATCTCAGGGCGCACTGAAGCTTTCTTT

clone size: few
J gene: TRBJ2-3
D gene: TRBD2
V gene: TRBV7-2
CDR3 protein: CASRTFSSGASTDTQYF
CDR3 DNA: TGTGCCAGCAGGACCTTCTCTAGCGGGGCGAGCACAGATACGCAGTATTTT

clone size: once
J gene: TRBJ2-1
D gene: .
V gene: TRBV29-1
CDR3 protein: CSVEVIQGGNEQFF
CDR3 DNA: TGCAGCGTTGAAGTAATTCAGGGGGGCAATGAGCAGTTCTTC

clone size: .
J gene: TRBJ1-5
D gene: TRBD1
V gene: TRBV20-1
CDR3 protein: CSATTGNGLNQPQHF
CDR3 DNA: TGCAGTGCCACGACAGGGAACGGCCTCAATCAGCCCCAGCATTTT

clone size: few
J gene: TRBJ1-1
D gene: .
V gene: TRBV4-2
CDR3 protein: CASSQEEQGWTEAFF
CDR3 DNA: TGTGCCAGCAGCCAGGAAGAACAGGGTTGGACTGAAGCTTTCTTT

clone size: few
J gene: TRBJ2-7
D gene: TRBD2
V gene: TRBV29-1
CDR3 protein: CSVESRASGSYEQYF
CDR3 DNA: TGCAGCGTTGAGAGTAGGGCTAGCGGGAGTTACGAGCAGTACTTC

clone size: few
J gene: TRBJ2-7
D gene: .
V gene: TRBV12-3/TRBV12-4
CDR3 protein: CASSPSRLWDEQYF
CDR3 DNA: TGTGCCAGCAGCCCATCTAGACTCTGGGACGAGCAGTACTTC

clone size: many
J gene: TRBJ2-1
D gene: TRBD2
V gene: TRBV9
CDR3 protein: CASSVVGTSFEQFF
CDR3 DNA: TGTGCCAGCAGCGTAGTGGGGACTAGCTTTGAGCAGTTCTTC

clone size: many
J gene: TRBJ2-1
D gene: .
V gene: TRBV19
CDR3 protein: CASSIGPSSGYEQFF
CDR3 DNA: TGTGCCAGTAGTATAGGCCCCTCCAGCGGCTATGAGCAGTTCTTC

clone size: many
J gene: TRBJ2-7
D gene: .
V gene: TRBV27
CDR3 protein: CASSLLGEQYF
CDR3 DNA: TGTGCCAGCAGTTTACTGGGCGAGCAGTACTTC

clone size: .
J gene: TRBJ2-3
D gene: .
V gene: TRBV14
CDR3 protein: CASSQVGGLTDTQYF
CDR3 DNA: TGTGCCAGCAGCCAAGTTGGGGGTCTCACAGATACGCAGTATTTT

clone size: .
J gene: TRBJ2-2
D gene: .
V gene: TRBV12-3/TRBV12-4
CDR3 protein: CASSLRRSLSNTGELFF
CDR3 DNA: TGTGCCAGCAGTTTAAGGCGGAGCTTGTCGAACACCGGGGAGCTGTTTTTT

clone size: few
J gene: TRBJ2-3
D gene: .
V gene: TRBV18
CDR3 protein: CASSPSFGLDTQYF
CDR3 DNA: TGTGCCAGCTCACCTTCATTCGGTTTGGATACGCAGTATTTT

clone size: many
J gene: TRBJ2-2
D gene: .
V gene: TRBV12-3/TRBV12-4
CDR3 protein: CASRKAGELFF
CDR3 DNA: TGTGCCAGCCGAAAGGCTGGGGAGCTGTTTTTT

clone size: .
J gene: TRBJ2-5
D gene: .
V gene: TRBV18
CDR3 protein: CASSPPDSQETQYF
CDR3 DNA: TGTGCCAGCTCACCGCCGGACAGCCAAGAGACCCAGTACTTC

clone size: few
J gene: TRBJ2-7
D gene: TRBD2
V gene: TRBV20-1
CDR3 protein: CSARGGQYEQYF
CDR3 DNA: TGCAGTGCCCGGGGGGGCCAATACGAGCAGTACTTC

clone size: .
J gene: TRBJ1-6
D gene: TRBD1
V gene: TRBV9
CDR3 protein: CASSVVTGGAPLHF
CDR3 DNA: TGTGCCAGCAGCGTAGTGACAGGGGGGGCACCCCTCCACTTT

clone size: few
J gene: TRBJ1-3
D gene: .
V gene: TRBV12-3/TRBV12-4
CDR3 protein: CASSFGGNGNTIYF
CDR3 DNA: TGTGCCAGCAGTTTTGGAGGGAATGGAAACACCATATATTTT

clone size: few
J gene: TRBJ2-5
D gene: .
V gene: TRBV9
CDR3 protein: CASSVSFRETQYF
CDR3 DNA: TGTGCCAGCAGCGTTAGTTTCCGGGAGACCCAGTACTTC

clone size: .
J gene: TRBJ2-5
D gene: .
V gene: TRBV7-3
CDR3 protein: CASSPGWGETQYF
CDR3 DNA: TGTGCCAGCAGCCCGGGGTGGGGGGAGACCCAGTACTTC

clone size: .
J gene: TRBJ2-1
D gene: .
V gene: TRBV9
CDR3 protein: CASSVGGWGLEQFF
CDR3 DNA: TGTGCCAGCAGCGTAGGGGGATGGGGGCTTGAGCAGTTCTTC

clone size: few
J gene: TRBJ2-7
D gene: TRBD1
V gene: TRBV20-1
CDR3 protein: CSARDEGQGPPYEQYF
CDR3 DNA: TGCAGTGCTAGAGATGAGGGACAGGGGCCTCCCTACGAGCAGTACTTC

clone size: many
J gene: TRBJ1-2
D gene: TRBD1
V gene: TRBV12-3/TRBV12-4
CDR3 protein: CASSFPGTGGASYGYTF
CDR3 DNA: TGTGCCAGCAGCTTCCCCGGGACAGGGGGCGCAAGCTATGGCTACACCTTC

clone size: few
J gene: TRBJ2-1
D gene: TRBD2
V gene: TRBV5-1
CDR3 protein: CASSLLAGGRTFYNEQFF
CDR3 DNA: TGCGCCAGCAGCCTGCTAGCGGGAGGGCGGACGTTTTACAATGAGCAGTTCTTC

clone size: many
J gene: TRBJ1-1
D gene: TRBD1
V gene: TRBV7-3
CDR3 protein: CASRLQGTNSEAFF
CDR3 DNA: TGTGCCAGCAGGTTACAGGGGACGAACAGTGAAGCTTTCTTT